This T cell receptor beta chain is from a study of T cells in Graves' hyperthyroidism and ophthalmopathy. This CDR3 comprises 11 residues. Trimming cost V 6 bases and J 6 bases, with 8 bases left between them. Per the germline V gene, CDR1 is SEHNR and CDR2 is FQNEAQ (reference sequence). In this sample, this clonotype turned up once. RNA transcripts yielded amplified TCR beta CDR3 regions. The TCR CDR3 was amplified in a first-round RT-PCR using the HTBI primer set. TCRdb reprocessed the multiplex PCR reads with MiXCR, giving one entry per CDR3 protein. The table records roughly 570,000 distinct CDR3 sequences, just over 45% of them present only once.

Source material: peripheral blood or thyroid tissue (not recorded which). The V and J genes are TRBV7-9 and TRBJ1-2; D is uncertain. This TCR was recovered from an adult woman with Graves' disease, either hyperthyroidism or ophthalmopathy (not recorded which). The CDR3 sequence is CASSLYDGYTF. The CDR3 DNA is TGTGCCAGCAGTTTATATGATGGCTACACCTTC.